The sequence of this T cell receptor beta chain was determined in a study of OX40 agonist ivuxolimab in advanced cancers. Across the whole study: Among those enrolled, mean age was about 58 years (range about 23 to 90) and over 70% were male.

Assay: immunoSEQ multiplex PCR; the TCRdb copy retains only in-frame clones and omits some. The table has approximately 68,000 clones, less than 90% seen once. The starting material was CD4+ or CD8+ T cells sorted from blood, obtained in a trial of the OX40 agonist ivuxolimab. The clonotype originates from an adult with an advanced solid tumor such as melanoma, head and neck, liver or kidney cancer.

CDR3 loop: CASSDRGRQETQYF. The CDR3 coding sequence is TGTGCCAGCAGCGACAGGGGTCGACAAGAGACCCAGTACTTC. The chain employs TRBV28 and TRBJ2-5; 8 positions match TRBD1. There are 14 residues in the CDR3. CDR1 and CDR2 from the germline V gene are MDHEN and SYDVKM. Trimming at V came to 6 bases and at J to 2 bases, leaving 5 bases not matched to a gene.